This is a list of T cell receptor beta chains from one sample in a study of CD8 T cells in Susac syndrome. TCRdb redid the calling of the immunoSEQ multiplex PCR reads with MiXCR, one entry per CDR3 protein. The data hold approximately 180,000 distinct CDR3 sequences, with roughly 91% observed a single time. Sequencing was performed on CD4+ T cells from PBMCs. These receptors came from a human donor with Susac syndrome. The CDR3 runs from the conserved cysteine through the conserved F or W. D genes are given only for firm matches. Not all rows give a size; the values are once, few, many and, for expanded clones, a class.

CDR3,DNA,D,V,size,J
CASSQEWTGHGYTF,TGTGCCAGCAGCCAAGAGTGGACAGGGCATGGCTACACCTTC,TRBD1,TRBV3-1,-,TRBJ1-2
CASSLGRSHSPLHF,TGTGCCAGCAGCTTAGGCAGGAGCCATTCACCCCTCCACTTT,-,TRBV5-6,few,TRBJ1-6
CASSPRQGPSNTGELFF,TGTGCCAGCAGCCCAAGACAGGGGCCTTCGAACACCGGGGAGCTGTTTTTT,TRBD1,TRBV9,-,TRBJ2-2
CASSLEWSEQYF,TGTGCCAGCAGCTTAGAATGGAGCGAGCAGTACTTC,-,TRBV7-6,once,TRBJ2-7
CASSPSEGSYETQYF,TGCGCCAGCAGCCCCTCAGAGGGGAGTTACGAGACCCAGTACTTC,-,TRBV5-1,few,TRBJ2-5
CASSVDRPTDTQYF,TGCGCCAGCAGCGTAGACAGACCCACAGATACGCAGTATTTT,-,TRBV5-1,-,TRBJ2-3
CASSTPLGAPNTEAFF,TGTGCCAGCAGTACCCCCCTCGGAGCCCCAAACACTGAAGCTTTCTTT,-,TRBV27,-,TRBJ1-1
CSAFTSGGNTEAFF,TGCAGTGCCTTCACATCTGGGGGCAACACTGAAGCTTTCTTT,-,TRBV20-1,once,TRBJ1-1
CASSLGKFQETQYF,TGTGCCAGCAGTTTGGGAAAATTCCAAGAGACCCAGTACTTC,-,TRBV28,-,TRBJ2-5
CAWQGTAKWGAFF,TGTGCCTGGCAGGGGACGGCCAAATGGGGAGCTTTCTTT,-,TRBV30,-,TRBJ1-1
CASRQGRSGRSSSYNEQFF,TGTGCCAGTAGACAGGGACGGAGCGGGAGATCGAGCTCCTACAATGAGCAGTTCTTC,TRBD2,TRBV19,-,TRBJ2-1
CASSEGVAGVNEQFF,TGTGCCAGCAGTGAAGGGGTAGCGGGCGTGAATGAGCAGTTCTTC,TRBD2,TRBV6-1,once,TRBJ2-1
CASSHDTTDRTDTQYF,TGTGCCAGCAGCCATGACACGACAGACCGCACAGATACGCAGTATTTT,-,TRBV3-1,-,TRBJ2-3
CASSQPPYYEQYF,TGCGCCAGCAGCCAACCCCCCTACTACGAGCAGTACTTC,-,TRBV5-1,-,TRBJ2-7
CASSYTGGTETQYF,TGCGCCAGCAGCTATACAGGGGGTACGGAGACCCAGTACTTC,TRBD1,TRBV5-1,once,TRBJ2-5
CASSYGTGGNTGELFF,TGTGCCAGCAGTTACGGGACAGGGGGCAACACCGGGGAGCTGTTTTTT,TRBD1,TRBV12-3/TRBV12-4,-,TRBJ2-2
CASSSTTVASQGF,TGTGCCAGCAGCTCAACAACCGTCGCCTCTCAGGGTTTT,-,TRBV13,-,TRBJ1-1
CASTSTTGQEGYTF,TGTGCCAGCACCTCAACCACAGGGCAGGAGGGCTACACCTTC,-,TRBV9,-,TRBJ1-2
CASSTLAGAYNEQFF,TGTGCCAGTAGTACCTTAGCGGGAGCTTACAATGAGCAGTTCTTC,TRBD2,TRBV19,-,TRBJ2-1
CAWSRTGTGINYGYTF,TGTGCCTGGAGTAGAACCGGGACAGGGATTAACTATGGCTACACCTTC,TRBD1,TRBV30,-,TRBJ1-2
CASSLGVSFGETQYF,TGTGCCAGCAGTTTAGGAGTTAGTTTCGGAGAGACCCAGTACTTC,-,TRBV28,-,TRBJ2-5
CASSQDRESGVVLDTQYF,TGTGCCAGCAGCCAAGATCGGGAGAGCGGGGTGGTCCTAGATACGCAGTATTTT,TRBD2,TRBV4-2,-,TRBJ2-3
CASSTAVNGGKLFF,TGTGCCAGCAGCACAGCTGTTAATGGTGGAAAACTGTTTTTT,-,TRBV11-2,-,TRBJ1-4
CASVKTDSSYEQYF,TGTGCCAGTGTTAAGACCGATAGCTCCTACGAGCAGTACTTC,-,TRBV6-1,-,TRBJ2-7
CAWRGLRSYEQYF,TGTGCCTGGAGGGGACTACGCTCCTACGAGCAGTACTTC,TRBD2,TRBV30,-,TRBJ2-7
CASSPNPTGVPGYGYTF,TGCGCCAGCAGCCCTAATCCTACAGGGGTGCCGGGCTATGGCTACACCTTC,TRBD1,TRBV4-1,-,TRBJ1-2
CSASRGGLQIRNQPQHF,TGCAGTGCTAGCAGAGGGGGCCTACAGATTCGCAATCAGCCCCAGCATTTT,TRBD1,TRBV20-1,once,TRBJ1-5
CASGGTVANYGYTF,TGTGCTAGTGGCGGGACAGTTGCTAACTATGGCTACACCTTC,TRBD1,TRBV12-5,-,TRBJ1-2
CASSPRQTPVEQYF,TGTGCCAGCTCACCGCGGCAGACGCCTGTCGAGCAGTACTTC,-,TRBV18,-,TRBJ2-7
CASSYSPDKDEQFF,TGTGCCAGCAGTTACTCGCCGGACAAGGATGAGCAGTTCTTC,-,TRBV6-6,-,TRBJ2-1
CASSGGREGLEEQFF,TGCGCCAGCAGCGGTGGGCGGGAGGGCCTCGAAGAGCAGTTCTTC,TRBD2,TRBV5-1,-,TRBJ2-1
CASSEGRGPNGYTF,TGTGCCAGCAGTGAGGGCAGGGGGCCCAATGGCTACACCTTC,TRBD1,TRBV2,-,TRBJ1-2
CASRSDKYGYTF,TGTGCCAGCAGGTCGGACAAATATGGCTACACCTTC,-,TRBV27,-,TRBJ1-2
CASSLAATGSRPHGYTF,TGCGCCAGCAGCTTGGCCGCAACAGGGAGCCGACCCCATGGCTACACCTTC,-,TRBV5-1,-,TRBJ1-2
CASSQALLRGRTEAFF,TGTGCCAGCAGCCAAGCACTTTTAAGGGGCCGCACTGAAGCTTTCTTT,-,TRBV3-1,-,TRBJ1-1
CASSHGVNTIYF,TGTGCCAGCAGCCACGGGGTAAACACCATATATTTT,-,TRBV3-1,-,TRBJ1-3
CASSPRGQGYTEAFF,TGCGCCAGCAGCCCCCGGGGACAGGGTTACACTGAAGCTTTCTTT,TRBD1,TRBV5-1,-,TRBJ1-1